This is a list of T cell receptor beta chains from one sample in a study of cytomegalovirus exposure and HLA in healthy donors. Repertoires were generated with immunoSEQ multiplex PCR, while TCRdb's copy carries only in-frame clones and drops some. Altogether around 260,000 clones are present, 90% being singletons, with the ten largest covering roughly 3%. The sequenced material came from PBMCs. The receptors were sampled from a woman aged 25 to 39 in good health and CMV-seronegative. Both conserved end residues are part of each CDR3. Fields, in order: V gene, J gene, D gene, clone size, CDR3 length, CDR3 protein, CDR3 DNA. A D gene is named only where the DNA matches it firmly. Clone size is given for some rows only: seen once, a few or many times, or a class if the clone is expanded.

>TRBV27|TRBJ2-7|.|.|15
CASSLSHLPLYEQYF
TGTGCCAGCAGTTTATCGCACTTGCCCCTATACGAGCAGTACTTC
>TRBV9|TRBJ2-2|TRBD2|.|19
CASGPPGTSGMRNTGELFF
TGTGCCAGCGGACCCCCCGGGACTAGCGGGATGAGGAACACCGGGGAGCTGTTTTTT
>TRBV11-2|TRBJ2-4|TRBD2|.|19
CASSLSSLSLAAGQNIQYF
TGTGCCAGCAGCCTTAGTTCCCTTAGTCTAGCGGCCGGTCAAAACATTCAGTACTTC
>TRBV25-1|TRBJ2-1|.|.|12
CASSEFRNEQFF
TGTGCCAGCAGTGAATTCAGGAATGAGCAGTTCTTC
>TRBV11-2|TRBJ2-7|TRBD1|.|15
CASRKTGTGDYEQYF
TGTGCCAGCCGGAAAACCGGGACAGGGGACTACGAGCAGTACTTC
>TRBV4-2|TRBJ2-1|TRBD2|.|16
CASSQGGLAGEREQFF
TGTGCCAGCAGCCAAGGGGGACTAGCGGGAGAGAGGGAGCAGTTCTTC
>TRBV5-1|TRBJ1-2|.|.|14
CASSHTPQGYGYTF
TGCGCCAGCAGCCATACACCTCAGGGGTATGGCTACACCTTC
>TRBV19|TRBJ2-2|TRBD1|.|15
CASTPGTGVAGELFF
TGTGCCAGTACACCCGGGACAGGGGTGGCCGGGGAGCTGTTTTTT
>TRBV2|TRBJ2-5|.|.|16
CASSAQGLIKEETQYF
TGTGCCAGCAGTGCCCAGGGACTCATTAAGGAGGAGACCCAGTACTTC
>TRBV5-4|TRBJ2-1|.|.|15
CASSGEGAVLNEQFF
TGTGCCAGCAGCGGGGAAGGGGCCGTTCTCAATGAGCAGTTCTTC
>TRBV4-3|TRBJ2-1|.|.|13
CASSQEWVNEQFF
TGCGCCAGCAGCCAAGAATGGGTCAATGAGCAGTTCTTC
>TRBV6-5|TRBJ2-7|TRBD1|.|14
CASSHGTGAFEQYF
TGTGCCAGCAGTCATGGGACAGGGGCATTCGAGCAGTACTTC
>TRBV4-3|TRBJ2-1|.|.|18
CASSQQFLQVAESNEQFF
TGCGCCAGCAGCCAACAATTTCTACAGGTAGCGGAGTCAAATGAGCAGTTCTTC
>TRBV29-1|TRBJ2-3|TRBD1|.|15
CSAQIWTGSTDTQYF
TGCAGCGCTCAAATTTGGACAGGGTCCACAGATACGCAGTATTTT
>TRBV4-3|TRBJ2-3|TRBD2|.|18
CASSQDRGLAGVTDTQYF
TGCGCCAGCAGCCAAGATCGTGGACTAGCGGGAGTTACAGATACGCAGTATTTT
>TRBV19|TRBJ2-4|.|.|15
CASSGRGMAKNIQYF
TGTGCCAGTAGTGGCCGAGGGATGGCCAAAAACATTCAGTACTTC
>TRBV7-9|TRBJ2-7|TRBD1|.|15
CASSLEGTGGYEQYF
TGTGCCAGCAGCTTAGAAGGGACAGGTGGATACGAGCAGTACTTC
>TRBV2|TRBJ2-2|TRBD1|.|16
CASRGPQGARAGELFF
TGTGCCAGCAGGGGTCCACAGGGGGCGAGAGCCGGGGAGCTGTTTTTT
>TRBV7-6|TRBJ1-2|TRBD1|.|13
CASSRTGGDGYTF
TGTGCCAGCAGCCGTACAGGGGGCGATGGCTACACCTTC
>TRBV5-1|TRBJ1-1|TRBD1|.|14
CASSVDRLNTEAFF
TGCGCCAGCAGCGTGGACAGGCTGAACACTGAAGCTTTCTTT
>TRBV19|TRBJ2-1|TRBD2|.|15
CASSPSGAGVGEQFF
TGTGCCAGTAGTCCTTCCGGGGCGGGAGTTGGTGAGCAGTTCTTC
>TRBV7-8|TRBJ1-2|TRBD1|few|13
CASSGSTGAGYTF
TGTGCCAGCAGCGGATCTACAGGGGCTGGCTACACCTTC
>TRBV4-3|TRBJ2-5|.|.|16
CASSQDWGWLQETQYF
TGCGCCAGCAGCCAAGATTGGGGGTGGCTCCAAGAGACCCAGTACTTC
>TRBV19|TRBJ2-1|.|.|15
CASSIPPSSYNEQFF
TGTGCCAGTAGTATACCTCCTTCGTCCTACAATGAGCAGTTCTTC
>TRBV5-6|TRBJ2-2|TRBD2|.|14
CASSPGLGTGELFF
TGTGCCAGCAGCCCGGGACTAGGCACCGGGGAGCTGTTTTTT
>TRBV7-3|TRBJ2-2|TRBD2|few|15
CASSLMSGAPGELFF
TGTGCCAGCAGCTTAATGAGCGGGGCTCCTGGGGAGCTGTTTTTT
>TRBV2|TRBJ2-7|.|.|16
CASSEAHSGHPYEQYF
TGTGCCAGCAGTGAAGCGCATAGCGGACACCCTTACGAGCAGTACTTC
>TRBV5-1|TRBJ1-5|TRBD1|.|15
CASRGGTAVVEPQHF
TGCGCCAGCAGGGGGGGGACAGCGGTTGTGGAGCCCCAGCATTTT
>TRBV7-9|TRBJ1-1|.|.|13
CASSLDRATEAFF
TGTGCCAGCAGCTTAGACAGGGCCACTGAAGCTTTCTTT
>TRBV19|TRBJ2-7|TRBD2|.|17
CASSKSLTSGSSYEQYF
TGTGCCAGTAGCAAATCCCTCACTAGCGGGAGTTCTTACGAGCAGTACTTC
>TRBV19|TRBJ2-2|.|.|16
CASTPIQTRGTGELFF
TGTGCCAGTACCCCCATCCAAACGAGGGGCACCGGGGAGCTGTTTTTT
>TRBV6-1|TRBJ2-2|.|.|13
CASSGLGPGELFF
TGTGCCAGCAGTGGTCTAGGTCCCGGGGAGCTGTTTTTT
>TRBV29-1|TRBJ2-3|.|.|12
CSVVTETSTQYF
TGCAGCGTTGTAACAGAAACGAGTACGCAGTATTTT
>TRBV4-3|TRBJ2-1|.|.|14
CASKARGADNEQFF
TGCGCCAGCAAAGCCAGGGGGGCTGACAATGAGCAGTTCTTC
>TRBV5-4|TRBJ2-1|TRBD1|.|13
CASSRDSHNEQFF
TGTGCCAGCAGCCGGGACAGCCACAATGAGCAGTTCTTC
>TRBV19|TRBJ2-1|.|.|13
CASSNQGTNEQFF
TGTGCCAGTAGTAACCAGGGTACGAATGAGCAGTTCTTC
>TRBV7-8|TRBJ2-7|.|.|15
CASSLALRGSYEQYF
TGTGCCAGCAGCTTAGCGCTAAGGGGGTCCTACGAGCAGTACTTC
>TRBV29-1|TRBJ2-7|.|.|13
CSVEGRGAYEQYF
TGCAGCGTTGAAGGCAGGGGTGCCTACGAGCAGTACTTC
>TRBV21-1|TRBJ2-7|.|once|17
CASSKCSGTVSSYEQYF
TGTGCCAGCAGCAAGTGTTCCGGGACAGTGAGCTCCTACGAGCAGTACTTC
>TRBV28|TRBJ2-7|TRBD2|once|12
CASSRGSYEQYF
TGTGCCAGCAGCCGCGGGAGTTACGAGCAGTACTTC